The 8 T cell receptor beta chains below all came from one sample that was sequenced in a study of early T cells in non-severe SARS-CoV-2 infection. TCRdb ran MiXCR on the 5' RACE reads and lists one entry per CDR3 protein. The sample contains more than 60,000 distinct CDR3 sequences, around 13% of which appear only once. The sequenced sample was whole blood. These receptors were obtained from an adult who was a healthcare worker with PCR-confirmed SARS-CoV-2 infection or an uninfected control (not recorded which).

The chain uses TRBV11-3 and TRBJ2-7, with TRBD1 identical over 8 bases. The CDR3 covers 15 residues. V was clipped by 2 bases and J by 6 bases; unmatched bases: 9. Germline V gene lookup returns CDR1 SGHNT and CDR2 YENEEA. The CDR3 bases are TGTGCCAGCAGCTTATCCTACAGGGGGAACGGCGAGCAGTACTTC. It encodes CASSLSYRGNGEQYF.

The chain recombines TRBV10-2 with TRBJ1-6; TRBD1 matches at 8 bases. There are 15 residues in the CDR3. V was clipped by 6 bases and J by 7 bases; unmatched bases: 8. The germline CDR1 and CDR2 sequences are WSHSY and SAAADI. In nucleotides, the CDR3 is TGCGCCAGCAGCGCTCCCGGACAGGGAAATTCACCCCTCCACTTT. Encoded protein: CASSAPGQGNSPLHF.

This clonotype was counted at least ten times. The chain carries TRBV2 and TRBJ1-2; D gene unclear. The CDR3 spans 12 residues. Germline V gives CDR1 SNHLY, CDR2 FYNNEI. V was pared by 2 bases and J by 4 bases, with 5 bases between. For the CDR3, the DNA is TGTGCCAGCAGTGAATTGTCCTATGGCTACACCTTC. It is translated as CASSELSYGYTF. The entire variable domain, with the rest obtained from reference TRBV2 and TRBJ1-2, is as follows: EPEVTQTPSHQVTQMGQEVILRCVPISNHLYFYWYRQILGQKVEFLVSFYNNEISEKSEIFDDQFSVERPDGSNFTLKIRSTKLEDSAMYFCASSELSYGYTFGSGTRLTVV.

In its sample, this clonotype was seen a few times. CDR3 loop: CASSTGTSGGVTQYF. CDR3 nucleotide sequence: TGCGCCAGCAGCACCGGGACTAGCGGGGGAGTTACGCAGTATTTT. This chain connects TRBV5-1 to TRBJ2-3; 14 nucleotides align to TRBD2. This CDR3 contains 15 residues. V gave up 4 bases and J gave up 8 bases; unmatched junction bases: 6. Germline assignment: CDR1 SGHRS and CDR2 YFSETQ.

There are a few counts of this clonotype. The chain employs TRBV29-1 and TRBJ2-3; either TRBD1 or TRBD2 may supply D (5 bases each). CDR1 is SQVTM, CDR2 ANQGSEA, per germline. Trimming removed 7 bases from V and 7 bases from J, with 12 bases in between. The CDR3 runs 11 residues. CDR3 bases: TGCAGCGCGGGGACGGTTAATACGCAGTATTTT. This sequence encodes CSAGTVNTQYF.

The sample holds a few counts of this clonotype. The chain has TRBV28 and TRBJ2-3; TRBD2 is a possible D gene (6 bases). The V and J ends lost 5 bases and 0 bases respectively, with 18 bases between them. Germline CDR1 is MDHEN and CDR2 is SYDVKM. The CDR3 is 17 residues long. Here the CDR3 reads CASSLRDFGSSTDTQYF. In DNA, the CDR3 is TGTGCCAGCAGTCTACGGGACTTCGGCTCTAGCACAGATACGCAGTATTTT. The full variable domain, rest sourced from reference TRBV28 and TRBJ2-3, is DVKVTQSSRYLVKRTGEKVFLECVQDMDHENMFWYRQDPGLGLRLIYFSYDVKMKEKGDIPEGYSVSREKKERFSLILESASTNQTSMYLCASSLRDFGSSTDTQYFGPGTRLTVL.

This clonotype was detected only a few times. The chain links TRBV20-1 to TRBJ2-7; 9 bases map to TRBD1. In germline, CDR1 is DFQATT, CDR2 SNEGSKA (reference sequence). The CDR3 length is 12 residues. The V gene end was trimmed by 5 bases and the J gene end by 4 bases; junction bases not matched to a gene: 3. CDR3 sequence: CSARTGEYEQYF. In DNA form, the CDR3 reads TGCAGTGCTCGGACAGGGGAGTACGAGCAGTACTTC.

J is TRBJ2-3 and V is TRBV11-2; D not resolved. Trimming removed 4 bases from V and 1 base from J, with 9 bases in between. Germline V gene sequence: CDR1 SGHAT, CDR2 FQNNGV. This CDR3 has 14 amino acids. The CDR3 DNA reads as TGTGCCAGCAGCTCCCGGAAAGGCACAGATACGCAGTATTTT. Translation: CASSSRKGTDTQYF.